These 14 T cell receptor beta chains came from one sample sequenced in a study of blood T cells in healthy people across ages. Through a sample-barcoded 5' primer and a J-beta primer mix, a second PCR was run for roughly 7 to 12 cycles. TCRdb reprocessed the 5' RACE reads via MiXCR and lists one record per CDR3 protein. Among 800,000 to 950,000 distinct CDR3 sequences listed, about 27% were seen once. This same sample was also taken into another study, of T cells of mothers and their children.

Sequencing was carried out using blood. All receptors derive from a woman aged 40 to 50 in good health.

This chain joins TRBV7-3 and TRBJ2-6, with TRBD2 as a possible D gene (5 bases). V was shortened by 5 bases and J by 0 bases, with 20 bases between the two germline ends. The CDR3 contains 19 residues. The germline CDR1 and CDR2 sequences are SGHTA and FQGTGA. This CDR3 is CASSPGGRRSSSGANVLTF. The DNA of the CDR3 is TGTGCCAGCAGCCCGGGCGGGCGACGGTCGAGCTCTGGGGCCAACGTCCTGACTTTC.

The V gene is TRBV7-2, the J gene TRBJ2-7; unclear D gene. CDR1 and CDR2 from the germline V gene are SGHTA and FQGNSA. V was shortened by 8 bases and J by 12 bases, with 26 bases between the two germline ends. The CDR3 has 14 amino acids. CDR3: CASAPGPPESVRYF. CDR3 sequence (DNA): TGTGCCAGCGCCCCTGGGCCTCCAGAGTCCGTTCGGTACTTC. Full variable domain (missing parts from reference TRBV7-2 and TRBJ2-7): GAGVSQSPSNKVTEKGKDVELRCDPISGHTALYWYRQSLGQGLEFLIYFQGNSAPDKSGLPSDRFSAERTGGSVSTLTIQRTQQEDSAVYLCASAPGPPESVRYFGPGTRLTVT.

This chain's CDR3 is CASSYSSPGSGGYTF. The CDR3 DNA is TGTGCCAGCAGTTACTCGAGTCCCGGGAGTGGGGGCTACACCTTC. The chain uses TRBV6-5 and TRBJ1-2; D ambiguous. The CDR3 spans 15 residues. V was trimmed by 0 bases and J by 8 bases, leaving 16 bases between them. The germline gives CDR1 MNHEY, CDR2 SVGAGI.

This clonotype appeared a few times. V usage is TRBV5-1 and J usage is TRBJ2-3; 8 bases align to TRBD2. The CDR3 spans 14 residues. Per the germline V gene, CDR1 is SGHRS and CDR2 is YFSETQ. Trimming removed 2 bases from V and 4 bases from J; junction bases left unmatched: 3. The CDR3 spells CASSFSGGPDTQYF. The CDR3 DNA is TGCGCCAGCAGCTTCAGCGGGGGACCAGATACGCAGTATTTT. Using reference TRBV5-1 and TRBJ2-3 for the parts outside the CDR3, the full variable domain is KAGVTQTPRYLIKTRGQQVTLSCSPISGHRSVSWYQQTPGQGLQFLFEYFSETQRNKGNFPGRFSGRQFSNSRSEMNVSTLELGDSALYLCASSFSGGPDTQYFGPGTRLTVL.

This clonotype was recorded at least ten times. The chain couples TRBV11-1 to TRBJ2-7; D is uncertain. The V end lost 5 bases, the J end lost 5 bases, and 10 bases lay between the germline ends. This CDR3 has 12 residues. CDR1 is SGHAT and CDR2 is FQDESV in the germline V gene (reference sequence). The DNA for the CDR3 is TGTGCCAGCAGCCCCGACGGCCACGAGCAGTACTTC. Protein product: CASSPDGHEQYF.

The chain links TRBV6-4 to TRBJ2-1, with a tentative D call TRBD1 (5 bases). CDR3 length: 11 residues. Germline V gene lookup returns CDR1 MRHNA and CDR2 SNTAGT. Between the trimmed V and J ends, which lost 7 bases and 8 bases, there was a span of 9 bases. The CDR3 nucleotides are TGTGCCAGCACCTGGGGCGATGAGCAGTTCTTC. It specifies CASTWGDEQFF.

The chain employs TRBV6-5 and TRBJ2-7; maybe TRBD1 (6 bases). The CDR3 consists of 13 residues. V was shortened by 2 bases and J by 7 bases, with 12 bases between the two germline ends. In germline, CDR1 is MNHEY, CDR2 SVGAGI. The CDR3 is CASSYIRGNEQYF. Here the CDR3 DNA reads TGTGCCAGCAGTTACATCAGGGGCAATGAGCAGTACTTC.

This clonotype has a count of ten or more. The gene calls are TRBV20-1 and TRBJ2-5; weak D call: TRBD2 (5 bases). This CDR3 has 13 residues. The V end was cut by 0 bases, the J end by 3 bases, with 8 bases between. CDR1 is DFQATT and CDR2 is SNEGSKA in the germline V gene (reference sequence). In DNA, the CDR3 is TGCAGTGCTAGAGATATTAGCGAAGAGACCCAGTACTTC. Its translation is CSARDISEETQYF.

The chain recombines TRBV28 with TRBJ2-5; a weak D match, TRBD1 (5 bases). The J call is doubtful: the DNA matches TRBJ2-7 better. Looked up from germline, CDR1 is MDHEN and CDR2 is SYDVKM. The CDR3 spans 13 residues. The CDR3 DNA reads TGTGCCAGCAGTTTATGGCAGGGAAACGAGCAGTACTTC. This gives the protein CASSLWQGNEQYF.

CDR3 residues: CASSEALTAYEQYF. CDR3 DNA sequence: TGTGCCAGCAGTGAAGCGCTCACGGCCTACGAGCAGTACTTC. This chain joins TRBV2 and TRBJ2-7; D remains ambiguous. This CDR3 is built from 14 residues. Trimming took off 0 bases at V and 2 bases at J, with 8 bases between the two ends. CDR1 and CDR2 (germline): SNHLY, FYNNEI.

The V gene is TRBV27, the J gene TRBJ2-5; TRBD2 matches at 8 bases. The J call may be wrong; the DNA end is better matched by TRBJ2-7. This CDR3 has 15 amino acids. From germline, CDR1 is MNHEY and CDR2 SMNVEV (reference sequence). The CDR3 region is CASSLWGSGDCEQYF. The CDR3 DNA is TGTGCCAGCAGTTTATGGGGTAGCGGGGACTGCGAGCAGTACTTC.

The chain combines TRBV15 with TRBJ2-1; weak D call: TRBD2 (5 bases). Germline values: CDR1 LNHNV, CDR2 YYDKDF (reference sequence). The CDR3 covers 16 residues. V gave up 0 bases and J gave up 0 bases, with 9 bases separating them. CDR3 coding DNA: TGTGCCACCAGCAGAGAGCGGAGCGGCTCCTACAATGAGCAGTTCTTC. It translates to CATSRERSGSYNEQFF.

This clonotype showed up just a few times. The chain employs TRBV27 and TRBJ2-1; D tentatively reads TRBD1 or TRBD2 (5 bases each). This CDR3 comprises 15 residues. Germline lookup yields CDR1 MNHEY and CDR2 SMNVEV (reference sequence). V lost 3 bases to trimming and J lost 3 bases, with 12 bases between them. The CDR3 region is CASSFGTGNYNEQFF. For the CDR3, the DNA is TGTGCCAGCAGTTTCGGGACGGGGAACTACAATGAGCAGTTCTTC.

In this sample, this clonotype turned up many times. V is TRBV28 and J is TRBJ2-5; D gene ambiguous. Trimming stripped 5 bases from V and 1 base from J, with 11 bases between. This CDR3 comprises 14 residues. Per the germline V gene, CDR1 is MDHEN and CDR2 is SYDVKM. CDR3 nucleotides: TGTGCCAGCAGTACCCTGGGCGGCCAAGAGACCCAGTACTTC. As protein: CASSTLGGQETQYF.